This T cell receptor beta chain was retrieved from a study of OX40 agonist ivuxolimab in advanced cancers. Study-wide background: Patients received the agonistic anti-OX40 (CD134) antibody ivuxolimab. Patients were treated with intravenous ivuxolimab, dosed at 0.01 to 10 mg/kg and infused every 2 weeks. Around 40% of patients had received prior checkpoint inhibitor therapy.

From germline, CDR1 is SGHNT and CDR2 YYREEE (reference sequence). Trimming removed 2 bases from V and 5 bases from J, with 5 bases in between. There are 11 residues in the CDR3. Data came from immunoSEQ multiplex PCR; TCRdb stores just in-frame clones and leaves some out. The table shows over 60,000 clones, with 89% occurring only once. About this clone: Its target is unknown.

Study-wide results and limits: Partial responders at 0.1-3.0 mg/kg showed near-lowest clonal expansion.

The source is an adult with an advanced solid tumor such as melanoma, head and neck, liver or kidney cancer. Here the sequenced sample was CD4+ or CD8+ T cells sorted from blood, taken in a trial of the OX40 agonist ivuxolimab. The chain combines TRBV5-4 with TRBJ2-7; no reliable D call. CDR3 sequence reads: CASSFTNEQYF. CDR3 sequence (DNA): TGTGCCAGCAGCTTTACCAACGAGCAGTACTTC.